This TCR beta chain emerged from a study of blood T cell repertoires in COVID-19. CDR1 SGHNT and CDR2 YYREEE come from the germline V gene (reference sequence). This CDR3 has 13 residues. With 4 bases clipped from V and 5 bases from J, the junction kept 2 bases outside the gene matches. Assay used: immunoSEQ multiplex PCR; TCRdb lists only in-frame clones, some missing. Of 75,000 to 90,000 clones detected, roughly 88% appear once; the ten largest clones hold approximately 8%. Sequencing used peripheral blood. The receptor's source is a man aged 45 to 65 with active COVID-19. The gene calls are TRBV5-4 and TRBJ2-5, with 10 bases matching TRBD1. The CDR3, as DNA: TGTGCCAGCAGCGGACAGGGGGAGGAGACCCAGTACTTC. This encodes CASSGQGEETQYF.